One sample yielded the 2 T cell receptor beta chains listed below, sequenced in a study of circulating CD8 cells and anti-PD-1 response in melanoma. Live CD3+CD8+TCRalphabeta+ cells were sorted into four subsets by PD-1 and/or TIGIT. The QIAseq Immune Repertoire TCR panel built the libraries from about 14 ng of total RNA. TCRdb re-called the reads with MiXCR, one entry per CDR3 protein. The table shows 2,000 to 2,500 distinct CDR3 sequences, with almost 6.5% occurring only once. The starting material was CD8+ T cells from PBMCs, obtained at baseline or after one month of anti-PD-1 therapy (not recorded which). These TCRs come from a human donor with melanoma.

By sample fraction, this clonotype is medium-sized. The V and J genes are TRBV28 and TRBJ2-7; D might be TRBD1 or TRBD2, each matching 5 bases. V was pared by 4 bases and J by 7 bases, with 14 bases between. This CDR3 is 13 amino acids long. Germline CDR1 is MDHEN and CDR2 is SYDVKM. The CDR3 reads CASSSGTALEQYF. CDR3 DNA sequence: TGTGCCAGCAGTTCCGGGACGGCCTTGGAGCAGTACTTC.

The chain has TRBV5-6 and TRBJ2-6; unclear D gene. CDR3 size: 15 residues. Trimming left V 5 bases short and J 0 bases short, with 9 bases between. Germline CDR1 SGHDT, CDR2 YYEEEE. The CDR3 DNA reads TGTGCCAGCAGGGTACGGTTCTCTGGGGCCAACGTCCTGACTTTC. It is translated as CASRVRFSGANVLTF.